The T cell receptor (beta chain) described here comes from a study of patients and donors after allogeneic stem cell transplantation. Via MiXCR, TCRdb re-called the RT-PCR reads, giving one row per CDR3 protein. Here the sample spans about 960,000 distinct CDR3 sequences, about a sixth being singletons. CDR1 and CDR2 (germline): SGHRS, YFSETQ. The J segment lost 5 bases and the V segment lost 0 bases, leaving 3 bases of the junction unmatched. This CDR3 is 15 amino acids long. The TCR sequence derives from a human donor who was either an allogeneic HSCT recipient or a stem cell or donor lymphocyte infusion donor (not recorded which). It is not recorded whose cells these are; they may come from a transplant donor. The V call is TRBV5-1, the J call TRBJ2-7; 12 bases match TRBD2. Specimen: blood, either unsorted or a sorted T cell fraction (not recorded which). CDR3 sequence reads: CASSLATSGRNEQYF. CDR3 nucleotides: TGCGCCAGCAGCTTGGCCACTAGCGGGAGGAACGAGCAGTACTTC.